Each of the 23 T cell receptor beta chains below was sequenced from the same sample in a study of monozygotic twins with inflammatory bowel disease. From the 5' RACE reads, TCRdb lists one entry per CDR3 protein and no DNA. This listing includes about 300,000 distinct CDR3 sequences. What was sequenced was blood. The receptor source for this set is a human donor with ulcerative colitis or Crohn's disease, or a healthy co-twin of an affected twin (not recorded which).

The chain recombines TRBV5-5 with TRBJ1-4; the TCRdb D gene call, TRBD1, has no DNA to confirm it. Germline loops: CDR1 SGHKS, CDR2 YYEKEE (reference sequence). This CDR3 has 16 residues. The CDR3 protein is CASSLVNLGQAEKLFF. Full variable domain (missing parts from reference TRBV5-5 and TRBJ1-4): DAGVTQSPTHLIKTRGQQVTLRCSPISGHKSVSWYQQVLGQGPQFIFQYYEKEERGRGNFPDRFSARQFPNYSSELNVNALLLGDSALYLCASSLVNLGQAEKLFFGSGTQLSVL.

This chain joins TRBV7-9 and TRBJ2-1; the D call from TCRdb, TRBD2, cannot be confirmed without DNA. The CDR3 loop spans 15 amino acids. Germline V CDR1 and CDR2: SEHNR, FQNEAQ (reference sequence). CDR3 loop: CASSLLGTRFDEQFF.

The J gene is TRBJ2-3, the V gene TRBV10-3; no DNA is available, so the TRBD2 call from TCRdb remains unchecked. The germline gives CDR1 ENHRY, CDR2 SYGVKD. The length of the CDR3 is 15 residues. The CDR3 loop is CAISDRGAGEDTQYF.

The chain combines TRBV7-3 with TRBJ2-2; checking the TCRdb D call of TRBD1 is not possible without DNA. From germline, CDR1 is SGHTA and CDR2 FQGTGA. The CDR3 extends over 13 amino acids. The CDR3 here is CASSLTGNGELFF.

CDR3: CASSLGGTGNQPQHF. This rearrangement joins TRBV5-4 to TRBJ1-5; TCRdb names TRBD1, which stays unverified in the absence of DNA. The CDR3 contains 15 residues. Germline assignment: CDR1 SGHNT and CDR2 YYREEE (reference sequence).

This chain connects TRBV3-1 to TRBJ2-3; TCRdb's D call, TRBD2, is unchecked because there is no DNA. The CDR3 consists of 15 residues. Germline assignment: CDR1 LGHDT and CDR2 YNNKEL (reference sequence). CDR3 sequence: CASSPDLWSTDTQYF.

The genes are TRBV5-1 and TRBJ2-2. The CDR3 contains 14 residues. Per germline, CDR1 SGHRS and CDR2 YFSETQ. The CDR3: CASSLARQDGELFF.

The V call is TRBV3-1, the J call TRBJ1-1; no DNA is available, so the TRBD1 call from TCRdb remains unchecked. The CDR3 loop spans 15 amino acids. CDR1 is LGHDT, CDR2 YNNKEL, per germline (reference sequence). The chain's CDR3 is CASSPLGQGGTEAFF.

The chain combines TRBV6-2 or TRBV6-3 with TRBJ2-7. The germline gives CDR1 MNHEY, CDR2 SVGEGT. CDR3 length: 13 residues. Here the CDR3 reads CASIPSYGDEQYF.

This chain links TRBV6-2 or TRBV6-3 with TRBJ1-1. Germline V gene lookup returns CDR1 MNHEY and CDR2 SVGEGT. The CDR3 runs 14 residues. The CDR3 spells CASSSNRMNTEAFF.

The V call is TRBV28, the J call TRBJ2-2; TCRdb's D call, TRBD1, is unchecked because there is no DNA. The germline gives CDR1 MDHEN, CDR2 SYDVKM. The CDR3 consists of 14 residues. CDR3 sequence reads: CASRHTAGTGELFF.

V and J are TRBV11-3 and TRBJ2-1; without DNA, the TCRdb call of TRBD2 cannot be checked. Germline lookup yields CDR1 SGHNT and CDR2 YENEEA. The CDR3 length is 16 residues. The CDR3 loop is CASSLEASGRSIEQFF.

This chain connects TRBV9 to TRBJ1-5; checking the TCRdb D call of TRBD1 is not possible without DNA. Germline-derived CDR1 and CDR2 are SGDLS and YYNGEE. CDR3 length: 19 residues. The CDR3 reads CASSAKVKGTGGVSQPQHF.

The chain is built from TRBV2 and TRBJ2-7; as DNA is missing, the TRBD2 call by TCRdb cannot be tested. This CDR3 spans 16 amino acids. CDR1 is SNHLY, CDR2 FYNNEI, per germline. CDR3 loop: CASSLGRAGGPYEQYF.

The chain carries TRBV5-1 and TRBJ2-3; the D gene TCRdb calls, TRBD2, cannot be checked with no DNA. CDR3 length: 15 residues. In germline, CDR1 is SGHRS, CDR2 YFSETQ. CDR3 protein: CASTIFSGTADTQYF.

The chain links TRBV6-6 to TRBJ1-5; the D gene TCRdb calls, TRBD1, cannot be checked with no DNA. The CDR3 is made up of 14 amino acids. The V gene's germline CDR1 is MNHNY and CDR2 SVGAGI (reference sequence). CDR3 sequence: CASRGTGLNQPQHF.

The V call is TRBV9, the J call TRBJ1-1. Germline CDR1 SGDLS, CDR2 YYNGEE. CDR3 size: 18 residues. This chain's CDR3 is CASSVSTATNLPNTEAFF.

The genes are TRBV29-1 and TRBJ2-7; without DNA, the TCRdb call of TRBD2 cannot be checked. Germline CDR1 is SQVTM and CDR2 is ANQGSEA. The CDR3 contains 15 residues. The CDR3 here is CSVLQGTSNFYEQYF.

The V and J genes are TRBV5-1 and TRBJ2-1. The CDR3 is made up of 14 amino acids. Germline V gene lookup returns CDR1 SGHRS and CDR2 YFSETQ. The CDR3 here is CASSLRQNYNEQFF.

This chain joins TRBV19 and TRBJ1-1; as DNA is missing, the TRBD1 call by TCRdb cannot be tested. Germline assignment: CDR1 LNHDA and CDR2 SQIVND (reference sequence). The CDR3 runs to 13 residues. The CDR3 loop is CASTPDRGHVAFF.

The chain recombines TRBV7-2 with TRBJ2-7; the TRBD2 assignment by TCRdb is unverifiable without DNA. Germline loops: CDR1 SGHTA, CDR2 FQGNSA. The CDR3 runs 14 residues. The CDR3 here is CASSFGLGGYEQYF.

This sequence joins TRBV6-5 and TRBJ1-4. The germline CDR1 and CDR2 sequences are MNHEY and SVGAGI. This CDR3 comprises 16 residues. The CDR3: CASSYSISGRNEKLFF.

This chain connects TRBV6-4 to TRBJ1-6. Looked up from germline, CDR1 is MRHNA and CDR2 is SNTAGT. The CDR3 spans 19 residues. The CDR3: CASVQRGTRSESANSPLHF.